The rows below give T cell receptor beta chains drawn from one sample of a study of Ad26.COV2.S vaccination and SARS-CoV-2 variants. Measured with immunoSEQ multiplex PCR; TCRdb has only the in-frame clones, and not every one. Counted here are roughly 390,000 clones, 70% to 90% occurring once; the ten biggest clones make up about 3.6%. The sequencing used peripheral blood, collected in a trial of Ad26.COV2.S vaccine versus placebo. These receptors originate from a person aged 18-60 years who received the Ad26.COV2.S COVID-19 vaccine or a placebo. CDR3s include the opening cysteine and the closing phenylalanine or tryptophan. D genes are given only for firm matches. Where a row states a size, it is once, few, many or the class of an expanded clone; other rows omit it.

V gene	D gene	J gene	clone size	CDR3 DNA	CDR3 protein
TRBV5-4	NA	TRBJ2-6	NA	TGTGCCAGCAGCTTGCCAGGGACTGGGGCCAACGTCCTGACTTTC	CASSLPGTGANVLTF
TRBV7-8	TRBD1	TRBJ1-5	NA	TGTGCCAGCAGCTTAGTCCGAGGGGGCGGAAGCAATCAGCCCCAGCATTTT	CASSLVRGGGSNQPQHF
TRBV14	NA	TRBJ1-6	NA	TGTGCCAGCAGCCAAGATGCAGGCGCCTATAATTCACCCCTCCACTTT	CASSQDAGAYNSPLHF
TRBV27	NA	TRBJ2-5	NA	TGTGCCAGCAGTGGAGGACATTATTCGGGGACCCAGTACTTC	CASSGGHYSGTQYF
TRBV5-5	NA	TRBJ2-2	NA	TGTGCCAGCAGCTTATGGAACACCGGGGAGCTGTTTTTT	CASSLWNTGELFF
TRBV6-2/TRBV6-3	TRBD2	TRBJ2-5	NA	TGTGCCAGCAGTAGAGCGGGGGGGCTTGTGGAGACCCAGTACTTC	CASSRAGGLVETQYF
TRBV5-1	NA	TRBJ2-2	NA	TGCGCCAGCAGCTTAGGAGGGATCACGGGCACCGGGGAGCTGTTTTTT	CASSLGGITGTGELFF
TRBV6-1	NA	TRBJ1-5	NA	TGTGCCAGCAGTGAGACGGGGCGATTAGAGTCCCAGCATTTT	CASSETGRLESQHF
TRBV27	TRBD1	TRBJ2-7	NA	TGTGCCAGCAGTTCCGGGACAGGGGGCTACGAGCAGTACTTC	CASSSGTGGYEQYF
TRBV2	NA	TRBJ1-1	NA	TGTGCCAGCAGTGATGCGGCTGCTAACACTGAAGCTTTCTTT	CASSDAAANTEAFF
TRBV2	NA	TRBJ1-2	once	TGTGCCAGCAGTCCTGTTTCTAGGGGCTACACCTTC	CASSPVSRGYTF
TRBV7-2	NA	TRBJ2-2	NA	TGTGCCAGCAGCTTAGATACCGACGGGGAGCTGTTTTTT	CASSLDTDGELFF
TRBV5-1	NA	TRBJ1-2	NA	TGCGCCAGCAGCTTGGGGACAGCCTTCTATGGCTACACCTTC	CASSLGTAFYGYTF
TRBV6-1	TRBD2	TRBJ2-5	NA	TGTGCCAGCAGTGCTAAGCGGGGGTCCTCGTACCAAGAGACCCAGTACTTC	CASSAKRGSSYQETQYF
TRBV4-2	NA	TRBJ2-2	few	TGTGCCAGCCCGGTAGAGAACACCGGGGAGCTGTTTTTT	CASPVENTGELFF
TRBV4-1	TRBD1	TRBJ2-1	NA	TGCGCCAGCAGCCACCCTGGACAGGGGTACAATGAGCAGTTCTTC	CASSHPGQGYNEQFF
TRBV11-3	NA	TRBJ2-6	NA	TGTGCCAGCAGCCGAAACGCACAGGGTTTCGTAGCCAACGTCCTGACTTTC	CASSRNAQGFVANVLTF
TRBV7-2	NA	TRBJ2-5	NA	TGTGCCAGCAGCTTAGCGGGGAGTAGGGAGACCCAGTACTTC	CASSLAGSRETQYF
TRBV20-1	NA	TRBJ2-7	NA	TGCAGTGCCCCAGACAGTTACGAGCAGTACTTC	CSAPDSYEQYF
TRBV12-3/TRBV12-4	TRBD1	TRBJ2-1	NA	TGTGCCAGCAGTTTAACTAGGCAGGGGGAGTTCTTC	CASSLTRQGEFF
TRBV4-1	TRBD1	TRBJ1-1	NA	TGCGCCAGCAGCCAAGATAGGACAGGGGGCATCACTGAAGCTTTCTTT	CASSQDRTGGITEAFF
TRBV18	NA	TRBJ2-5	once	TGTGCCAGCTCACGGACACTTCAAGAGACCCAGTACTTC	CASSRTLQETQYF
TRBV7-2	NA	TRBJ2-1	NA	TGTGCCAGCAGCTTAGACAGGGCCAATGAGCAGTTCTTC	CASSLDRANEQFF
TRBV5-5	NA	TRBJ1-1	NA	TGTGCCAGCAGCTTAGTCTTCAATGGGGACACTGAAGCTTTCTTT	CASSLVFNGDTEAFF
TRBV10-3	NA	TRBJ2-2	NA	TGTGCCATCAGTGTTCGATACGCGAACACCGGGGAGCTGTTTTTT	CAISVRYANTGELFF
TRBV6-5	NA	TRBJ1-2	NA	TGTGCCAGCAGTTCCCCCGGCGTCCCTCATGGCTACACCTTC	CASSSPGVPHGYTF
TRBV5-1	NA	TRBJ2-1	NA	TGCGCCAGCAGCTTGGTAGTGGGGGGAAAGAGCAATGAGCAGTTCTTC	CASSLVVGGKSNEQFF
TRBV7-8	NA	TRBJ1-1	NA	TGTGCCAGCAGCTTAGCGTGGACAAATGCTTTCTTT	CASSLAWTNAFF
TRBV7-9	TRBD2	TRBJ2-3	NA	TGTGCCAGCAGCTACCCGGCCCATAGCGGGGCTAGCACAGATACGCAGTATTTT	CASSYPAHSGASTDTQYF
TRBV3-1/TRBV3-2	TRBD1	TRBJ1-5	NA	TGTGCCAGCAGCCTGGGGACAGTTAGCAATCAGCCCCAGCATTTT	CASSLGTVSNQPQHF
TRBV19	NA	TRBJ2-2	NA	TGTGCCAGTAGTCCCGGGGCTCCCGGGGAGCTGTTTTTT	CASSPGAPGELFF
TRBV27	NA	TRBJ1-1	NA	TGTGCCAGCAGTTTGTTAGGGGGTTCGGGCACTGAAGCTTTCTTT	CASSLLGGSGTEAFF
TRBV5-4	NA	TRBJ2-2	few	TGTGCCAGCAGCTTGGGAGGGACCGGGGAGCTGTTTTTT	CASSLGGTGELFF
TRBV6-5	NA	TRBJ1-6	NA	TGTGCCAGCAACCAGGGCTATAATTCACCCCTCCACTTT	CASNQGYNSPLHF
TRBV29-1	NA	TRBJ2-2	many	TGCAGCGTGGTAGAGGAAAACACCGGGGAGCTGTTTTTT	CSVVEENTGELFF
TRBV6-2/TRBV6-3	NA	TRBJ2-7	once	TGTGCCAGCAGTTCCGGACAGCCAGGGGGGGAGCAGTACTTC	CASSSGQPGGEQYF
TRBV18	NA	TRBJ1-2	few	TGTGCCAGCTCACCCGAATTGGAGAAAGGGGATGGCTACACCTTC	CASSPELEKGDGYTF
TRBV10-3	TRBD1	TRBJ2-7	NA	TGTGCCACCAAGGGTAACAGGGGGCAATACGAGCAGTACTTC	CATKGNRGQYEQYF
TRBV7-2	TRBD1	TRBJ2-2	NA	TGTGCCAGCAGCCGGGACAGGGCCGGGGAGCTGTTTTTT	CASSRDRAGELFF
TRBV6-5	NA	TRBJ2-7	NA	TGTGCCAGCAGTTACAATCGACAGCGAAACTCCTACGAGCAGTACTTC	CASSYNRQRNSYEQYF
TRBV7-9	NA	TRBJ1-5	NA	TGTGCCAGCAGCCTTACGGACGGGCAGCCCCAGCATTTT	CASSLTDGQPQHF
TRBV7-2	TRBD1	TRBJ1-5	few	TGTGCCAGCAGCCCCCGACAGGGTCAAGCATTTAGCAATCAGCCCCAGCATTTT	CASSPRQGQAFSNQPQHF
TRBV19	TRBD2	TRBJ2-5	NA	TGTGCCAGTTCACTAGCGGCCTCAGCCCAAGAGACCCAGTACTTC	CASSLAASAQETQYF
TRBV29-1	TRBD1	TRBJ1-2	NA	TGCAGCGTTGGGGACAGCGGTGGCTTTGGCTACACCTTC	CSVGDSGGFGYTF
TRBV5-1	NA	TRBJ2-3	NA	TGCGCCAGCAGCTTGGCAGACGGGGTCACAGATACGCAGTATTTT	CASSLADGVTDTQYF
TRBV4-3	NA	TRBJ2-7	NA	TGCGCCAGCAGCCAAGATCGGTTCTCCTACGAGCAGTACTTC	CASSQDRFSYEQYF
TRBV7-9	NA	TRBJ1-1	NA	TGTGCCAGCAGCTTAAACGGGAACACTGAAGCTTTCTTT	CASSLNGNTEAFF
TRBV7-2	NA	TRBJ2-3	NA	TGTGCCAGCAGCTTCAATTTTGGAGATACGCAGTATTTT	CASSFNFGDTQYF
TRBV3-1/TRBV3-2	TRBD1	TRBJ2-7	NA	TGTGCCAGCAGCTTATCCGGGACAGGGCCCTACGAGCAGTACTTC	CASSLSGTGPYEQYF
TRBV27	NA	TRBJ1-3	NA	TGTGCCAGCAGTTTATCGATAGGCTGGGGAGACACCATATATTTT	CASSLSIGWGDTIYF
TRBV3-1/TRBV3-2	NA	TRBJ1-2	few	TGTGCCAGCAGCCAATCCGGGGGTATCACGGGAGGCTACACCTTC	CASSQSGGITGGYTF
TRBV6-5	NA	TRBJ2-7	NA	TGTGCCAGCACCTTTTCGGGGGGCAGCTACGAGCAGTACTTC	CASTFSGGSYEQYF
TRBV6-1	NA	TRBJ1-1	NA	TGTGCCAGCAGTGAAATTGGGACTGAAGCTTTCTTT	CASSEIGTEAFF
TRBV14	NA	TRBJ1-6	NA	TGTGCCAGCAGCCAAGGGAGCTCCTATAATTCACCCCTCCACTTT	CASSQGSSYNSPLHF
TRBV5-1	TRBD2	TRBJ2-3	NA	TGCGCCAGCAGCTTGGCACCGTCCCCCCCCCTCTTACTAGCGGGGGTGAACGATACGCAGTATTTT	CASSLAPSPPLLLAGVNDTQYF
TRBV5-4	NA	TRBJ1-2	NA	TGTGCCAGCAGCTACGGACGGTCTAACTATGGCTACACCTTC	CASSYGRSNYGYTF
TRBV4-3	NA	TRBJ2-5	once	TGCGCCAGCAGCCAAGATATGGCAGATAAAGAGACCCAGTACTTC	CASSQDMADKETQYF